The following is a T cell receptor (beta chain) sequence with its context. Its antigen is currently unknown. Quantitative barcoded 5'-RACE was used to prepare TCR beta libraries. In TCRdb, the 5' RACE reads were re-called with MiXCR into one record per CDR3 protein. Among over 700,000 distinct CDR3 sequences, about 20% were seen once, and the ten largest hold over 15%. This specimen belongs to a study of CD8 T cells in ankylosing spondylitis. J lost 5 bases, V lost 6 bases, and 5 bases had no gene match. This CDR3 is 14 amino acids long. Study-wide results and caveats: Disease-associated clones were CD8+ and fairly uncommon in peripheral blood. Characteristic, it appeared, of ankylosing spondylitis blood was a TCR beta motif of seven or eight highly homologous variants. Significantly higher representation of disease-linked clones was reported for matched ankylosing spondylitis synovial fluid. Some motif variants had been reported before (in reactive arthritis synovial fluid and blood).

The rearrangement joins TRBV12-3 or TRBV12-4 to TRBJ2-5, with 11 bases aligning to TRBD2. Sequenced: blood, either unsorted or a sorted T cell fraction (not recorded which). This TCR derives from a male donor with ankylosing spondylitis. DNA for the CDR3: TGTGCCAGCAGGCTTAGCGGGGGGGTCGAGACCCAGTACTTC. Its translation: CASRLSGGVETQYF.